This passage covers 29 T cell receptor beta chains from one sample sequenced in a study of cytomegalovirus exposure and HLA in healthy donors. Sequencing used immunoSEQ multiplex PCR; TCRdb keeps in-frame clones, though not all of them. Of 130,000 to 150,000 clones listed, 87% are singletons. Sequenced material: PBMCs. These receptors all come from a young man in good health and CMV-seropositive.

The CDR3: CAISESQGVTGEDSQYF. The CDR3 DNA follows: TGTGCCATCAGTGAGTCCCAAGGGGTAACAGGAGAAGATTCGCAGTACTTC. The chain carries TRBV10-3 and TRBJ2-5, with D perhaps TRBD1 (5 bases). This CDR3 spans 17 amino acids. Trimming stripped 0 bases from V and 11 bases from J, with 25 bases between. Germline V CDR1 and CDR2: ENHRY, SYGVKD.

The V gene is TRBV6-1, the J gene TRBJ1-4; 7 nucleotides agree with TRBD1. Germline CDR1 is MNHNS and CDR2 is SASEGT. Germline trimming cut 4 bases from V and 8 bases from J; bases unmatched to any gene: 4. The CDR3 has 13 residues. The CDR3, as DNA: TGTGCCAGCAGTGGACAGGGTTGGGAAAAACTGTTTTTT. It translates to CASSGQGWEKLFF.

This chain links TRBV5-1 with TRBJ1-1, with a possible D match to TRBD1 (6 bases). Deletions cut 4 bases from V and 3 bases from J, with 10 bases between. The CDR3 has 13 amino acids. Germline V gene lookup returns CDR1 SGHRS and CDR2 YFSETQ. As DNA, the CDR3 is TGCGCCAGCAGCAAACAGGGCTACACTGAAGCTTTCTTT. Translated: CASSKQGYTEAFF.

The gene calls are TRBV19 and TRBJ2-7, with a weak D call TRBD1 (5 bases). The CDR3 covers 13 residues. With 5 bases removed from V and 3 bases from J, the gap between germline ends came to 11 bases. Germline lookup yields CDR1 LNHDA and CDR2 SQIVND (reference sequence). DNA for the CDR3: TGTGCCAGTAGTTCGGCAGGGAACTACGAGCAGTACTTC. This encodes CASSSAGNYEQYF.

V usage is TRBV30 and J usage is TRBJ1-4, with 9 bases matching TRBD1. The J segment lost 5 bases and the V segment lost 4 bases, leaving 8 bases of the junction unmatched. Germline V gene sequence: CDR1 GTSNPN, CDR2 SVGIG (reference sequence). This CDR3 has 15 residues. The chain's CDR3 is CAWNLKGQGNEKLFF. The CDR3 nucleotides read TGTGCCTGGAACCTCAAGGGACAGGGAAATGAAAAACTGTTTTTT.

The CDR3 sequence is CASKRDSSYNEQFF. The CDR3 region has the DNA TGTGCCAGCAAAAGGGACAGCTCCTACAATGAGCAGTTCTTC. The chain uses TRBV2 and TRBJ2-1; 7 nucleotides align to TRBD1. Unmatched junction bases numbered 3, after V lost 7 bases and J lost 0 bases. The CDR3 loop spans 14 amino acids. Germline assignment: CDR1 SNHLY and CDR2 FYNNEI.

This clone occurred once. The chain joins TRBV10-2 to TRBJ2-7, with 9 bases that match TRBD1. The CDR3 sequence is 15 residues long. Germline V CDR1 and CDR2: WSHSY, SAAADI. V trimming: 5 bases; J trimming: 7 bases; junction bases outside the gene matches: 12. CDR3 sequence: CASSKPGQGLGEQYF. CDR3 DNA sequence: TGCGCCAGCAGTAAACCGGGACAGGGACTGGGGGAGCAGTACTTC.

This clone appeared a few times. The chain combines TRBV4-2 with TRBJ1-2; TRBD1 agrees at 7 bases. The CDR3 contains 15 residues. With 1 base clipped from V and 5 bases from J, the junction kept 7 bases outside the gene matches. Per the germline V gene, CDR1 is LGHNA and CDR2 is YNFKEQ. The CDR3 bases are TGTGCCAGCAGCCAAGGGAAGGGGGCTGGTTATGGCTACACCTTC. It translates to CASSQGKGAGYGYTF.

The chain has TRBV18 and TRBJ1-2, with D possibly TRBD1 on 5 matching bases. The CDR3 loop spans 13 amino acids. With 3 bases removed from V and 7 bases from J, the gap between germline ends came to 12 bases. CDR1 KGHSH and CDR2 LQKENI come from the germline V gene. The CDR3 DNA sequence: TGTGCCAGCTCACCCGGCCAGGGAAGTGGCTACACCTTC. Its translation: CASSPGQGSGYTF.

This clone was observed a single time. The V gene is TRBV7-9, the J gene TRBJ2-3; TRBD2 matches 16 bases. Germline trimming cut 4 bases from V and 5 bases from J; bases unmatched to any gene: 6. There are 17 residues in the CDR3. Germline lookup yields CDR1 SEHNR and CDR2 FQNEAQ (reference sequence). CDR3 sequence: CASSSGLAGGPIDTQYF. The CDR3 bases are TGTGCCAGCAGCTCGGGACTAGCGGGAGGGCCAATAGATACGCAGTATTTT.

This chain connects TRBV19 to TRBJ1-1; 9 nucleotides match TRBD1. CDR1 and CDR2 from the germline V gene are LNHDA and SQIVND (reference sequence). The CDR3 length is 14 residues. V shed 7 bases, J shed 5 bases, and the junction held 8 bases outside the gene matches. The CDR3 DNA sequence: TGTGCCAGTACTCTAACAGGGGGCTGGACTGAAGCTTTCTTT. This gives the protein CASTLTGGWTEAFF.

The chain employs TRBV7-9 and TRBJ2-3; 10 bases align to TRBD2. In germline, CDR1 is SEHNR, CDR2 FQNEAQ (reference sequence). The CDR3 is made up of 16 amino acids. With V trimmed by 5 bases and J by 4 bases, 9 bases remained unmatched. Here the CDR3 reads CASSPSAGGPPDTQYF. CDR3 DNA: TGTGCCAGCAGCCCGTCAGCGGGAGGGCCCCCAGATACGCAGTATTTT. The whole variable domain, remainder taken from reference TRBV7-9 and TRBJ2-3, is DTGVSQNPRHKITKRGQNVTFRCDPISEHNRLYWYRQTLGQGPEFLTYFQNEAQLEKSRLLSDRFSAERPKGSFSTLEIQRTEQGDSAMYLCASSPSAGGPPDTQYFGPGTRLTVL.

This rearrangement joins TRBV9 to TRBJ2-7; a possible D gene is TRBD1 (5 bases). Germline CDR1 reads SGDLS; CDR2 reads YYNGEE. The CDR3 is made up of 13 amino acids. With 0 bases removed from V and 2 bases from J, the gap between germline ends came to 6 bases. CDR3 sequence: CASSVGQTYEQYF. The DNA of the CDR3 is TGTGCCAGCAGCGTAGGACAGACCTACGAGCAGTACTTC. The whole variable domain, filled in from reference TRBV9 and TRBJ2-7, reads DSGVTQTPKHLITATGQRVTLRCSPRSGDLSVYWYQQSLDQGLQFLIQYYNGEERAKGNILERFSAQQFPDLHSELNLSSLELGDSALYFCASSVGQTYEQYFGPGTRLTVT.

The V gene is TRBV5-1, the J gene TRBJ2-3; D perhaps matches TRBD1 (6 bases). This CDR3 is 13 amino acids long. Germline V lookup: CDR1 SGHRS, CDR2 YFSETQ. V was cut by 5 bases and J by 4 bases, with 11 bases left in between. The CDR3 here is CASRATGSDTQYF. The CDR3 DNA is TGCGCCAGCAGAGCTACAGGGTCAGATACGCAGTATTTT. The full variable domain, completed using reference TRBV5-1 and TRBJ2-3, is KAGVTQTPRYLIKTRGQQVTLSCSPISGHRSVSWYQQTPGQGLQFLFEYFSETQRNKGNFPGRFSGRQFSNSRSEMNVSTLELGDSALYLCASRATGSDTQYFGPGTRLTVL.

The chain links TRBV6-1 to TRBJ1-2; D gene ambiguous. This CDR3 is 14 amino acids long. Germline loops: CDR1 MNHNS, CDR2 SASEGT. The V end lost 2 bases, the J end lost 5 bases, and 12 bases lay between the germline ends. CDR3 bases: TGTGCCAGCAGTGAAAGTGGAGGACTTTATGGCTACACCTTC. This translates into CASSESGGLYGYTF.

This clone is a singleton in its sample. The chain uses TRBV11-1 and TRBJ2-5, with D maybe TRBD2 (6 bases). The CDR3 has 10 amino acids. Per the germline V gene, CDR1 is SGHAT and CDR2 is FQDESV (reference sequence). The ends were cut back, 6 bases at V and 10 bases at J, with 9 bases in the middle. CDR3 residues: CASRGRIQYF. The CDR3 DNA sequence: TGTGCCAGCAGGGGGAGGATCCAGTACTTC.

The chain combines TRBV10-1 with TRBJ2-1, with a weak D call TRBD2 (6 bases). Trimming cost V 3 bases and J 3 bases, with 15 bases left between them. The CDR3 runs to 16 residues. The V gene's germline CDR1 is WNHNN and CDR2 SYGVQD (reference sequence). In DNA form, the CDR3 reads TGCGCCAGCAGTGATACCTGGACTAACAACTACAATGAGCAGTTCTTC. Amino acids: CASSDTWTNNYNEQFF.

CDR3 bases: TGTGCCAGCAGCTTCGGTCAACATGAAAAACTGTTTTTT. Encoded protein: CASSFGQHEKLFF. V usage is TRBV11-2 and J usage is TRBJ1-4; D ambiguous. Per the germline V gene, CDR1 is SGHAT and CDR2 is FQNNGV. The CDR3 loop spans 13 amino acids. The V end was cut by 3 bases, the J end by 6 bases, with 8 bases between. The complete variable domain, with remaining parts taken from reference TRBV11-2 and TRBJ1-4, reads EAGVAQSPRYKIIEKRQSVAFWCNPISGHATLYWYQQILGQGPKLLIQFQNNGVVDDSQLPKDRFSAERLKGVDSTLKIQPAKLEDSAVYLCASSFGQHEKLFFGSGTQLSVL.

CDR3 sequence reads: CASSDGDRDRNTIYF. In nucleotides, the CDR3 is TGTGCCAGCAGCGACGGGGACAGGGACCGAAACACCATATATTTT. The chain combines TRBV5-6 with TRBJ1-3; 9 positions match TRBD1. The V gene's germline CDR1 is SGHDT and CDR2 YYEEEE. The CDR3 sequence is 15 residues long. The V and J ends lost 4 bases and 5 bases, in that order; junction bases with no gene match: 7.

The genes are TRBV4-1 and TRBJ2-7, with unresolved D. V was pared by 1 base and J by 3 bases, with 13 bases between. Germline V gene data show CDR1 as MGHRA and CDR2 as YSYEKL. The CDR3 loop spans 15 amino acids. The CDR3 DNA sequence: TGCGCCAGCAGCCAAGGGATGGAGAGGAGCTACGAGCAGTACTTC. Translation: CASSQGMERSYEQYF.

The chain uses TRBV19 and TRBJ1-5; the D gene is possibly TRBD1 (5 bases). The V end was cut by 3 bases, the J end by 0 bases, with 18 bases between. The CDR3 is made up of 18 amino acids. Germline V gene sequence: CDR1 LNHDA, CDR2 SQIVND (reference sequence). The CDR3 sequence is CASSILFSTVYSNQPQHF. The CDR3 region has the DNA TGTGCCAGTAGTATTCTTTTTTCGACAGTATATAGCAATCAGCCCCAGCATTTT.

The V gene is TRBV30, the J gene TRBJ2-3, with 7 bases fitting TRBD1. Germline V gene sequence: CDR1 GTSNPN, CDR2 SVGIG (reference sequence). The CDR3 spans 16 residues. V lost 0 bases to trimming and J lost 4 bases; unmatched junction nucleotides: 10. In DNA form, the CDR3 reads TGTGCCTGGAGTGTAAGCCTTCCTCAGGGGGCAGATACGCAGTATTTT. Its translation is CAWSVSLPQGADTQYF. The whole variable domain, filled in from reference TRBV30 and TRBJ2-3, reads SQTIHQWPATLVQPVGSPLSLECTVEGTSNPNLYWYRQAAGRGLQLLFYSVGIGQISSEVPQNLSASRPQDRQFILSSKKLLLSDSGFYLCAWSVSLPQGADTQYFGPGTRLTVL.

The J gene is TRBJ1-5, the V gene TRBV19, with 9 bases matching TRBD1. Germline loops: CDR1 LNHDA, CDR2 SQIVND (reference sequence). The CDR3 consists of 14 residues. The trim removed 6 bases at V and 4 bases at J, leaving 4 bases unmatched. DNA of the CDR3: TGTGCCAGTAGCATGACAGGGGGGAATCAGCCCCAGCATTTT. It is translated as CASSMTGGNQPQHF.

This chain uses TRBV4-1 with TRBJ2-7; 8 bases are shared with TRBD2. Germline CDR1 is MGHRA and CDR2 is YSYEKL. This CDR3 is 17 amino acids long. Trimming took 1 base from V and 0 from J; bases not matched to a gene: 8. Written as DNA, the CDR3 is TGCGCCAGCAGCCAAGGCCGAGGGCTAGCGGGCTCCTACGAGCAGTACTTC. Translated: CASSQGRGLAGSYEQYF.

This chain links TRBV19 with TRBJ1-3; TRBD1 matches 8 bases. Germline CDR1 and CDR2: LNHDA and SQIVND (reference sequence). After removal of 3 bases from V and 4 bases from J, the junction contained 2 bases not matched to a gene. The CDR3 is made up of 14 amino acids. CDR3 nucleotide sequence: TGTGCCAGTAGTATCAGGGGGCAGGGAAACACCATATATTTT. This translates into CASSIRGQGNTIYF.

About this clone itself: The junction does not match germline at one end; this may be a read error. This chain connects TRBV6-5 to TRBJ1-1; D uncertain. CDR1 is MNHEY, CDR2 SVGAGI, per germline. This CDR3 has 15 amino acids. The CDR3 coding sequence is TGTACCAGCAGTTACTTCGGAGGAGTGGACACTGAAGCTTTCTTT. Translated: CTSSYFGGVDTEAFF.

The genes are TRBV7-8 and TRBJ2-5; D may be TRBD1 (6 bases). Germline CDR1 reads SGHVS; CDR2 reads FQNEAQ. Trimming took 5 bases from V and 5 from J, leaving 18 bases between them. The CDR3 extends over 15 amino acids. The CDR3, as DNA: TGTGCCAGCAGCCAAAATACAGGGCAGAGGGAGACCCAGTACTTC. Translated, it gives CASSQNTGQRETQYF.

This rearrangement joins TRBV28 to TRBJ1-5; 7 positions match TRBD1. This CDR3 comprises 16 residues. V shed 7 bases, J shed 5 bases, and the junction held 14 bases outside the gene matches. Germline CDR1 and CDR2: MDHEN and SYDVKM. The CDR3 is CASTQFSTGSYQPQHF. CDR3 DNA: TGTGCCAGCACCCAATTCTCGACAGGGAGTTATCAGCCCCAGCATTTT.

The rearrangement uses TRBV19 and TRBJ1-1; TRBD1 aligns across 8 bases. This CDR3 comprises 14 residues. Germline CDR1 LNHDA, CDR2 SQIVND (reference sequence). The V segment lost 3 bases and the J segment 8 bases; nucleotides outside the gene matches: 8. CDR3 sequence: CASSIDRGSLEAFF. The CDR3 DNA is TGTGCCAGTAGTATTGACAGGGGCTCCTTAGAAGCTTTCTTT.